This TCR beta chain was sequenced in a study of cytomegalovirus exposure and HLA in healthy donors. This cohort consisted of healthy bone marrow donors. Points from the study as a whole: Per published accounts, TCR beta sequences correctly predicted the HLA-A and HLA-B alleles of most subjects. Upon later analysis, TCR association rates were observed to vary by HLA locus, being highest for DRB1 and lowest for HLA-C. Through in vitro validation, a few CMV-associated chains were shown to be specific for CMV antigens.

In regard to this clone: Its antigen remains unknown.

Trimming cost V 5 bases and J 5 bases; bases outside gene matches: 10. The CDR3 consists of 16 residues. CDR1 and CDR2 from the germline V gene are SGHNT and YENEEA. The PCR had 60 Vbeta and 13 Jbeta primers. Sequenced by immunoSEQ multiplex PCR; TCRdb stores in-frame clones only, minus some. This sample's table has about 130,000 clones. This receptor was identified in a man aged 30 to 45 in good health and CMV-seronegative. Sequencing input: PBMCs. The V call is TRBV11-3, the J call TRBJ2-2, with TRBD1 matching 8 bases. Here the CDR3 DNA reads TGTGCCAGCAGCCTGCGGACAGGGCCAGGAACCGGGGAGCTGTTTTTT. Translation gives CASSLRTGPGTGELFF.